The rows below give T cell receptor beta chains drawn from one sample of a study of T cell responses to AZD1222 COVID-19 vaccine. Here immunoSEQ multiplex PCR was the method, and the copy in TCRdb shows in-frame clones only, minus some. The sample yields tens of thousands of clones, approximately 85% seen once. The sequencing used peripheral blood, collected on day 0 of AZD1222 vaccination. The receptors were sampled from an adult in good health. Each CDR3 is given with its conserved first and last residue. The D gene is left open where the match is weak. Size is omitted from some rows. Given values are once, few, many or a class for expanded clones.

V,D,J,size,CDR3,DNA
TRBV27,TRBD2,TRBJ2-1,.,CASTSWTSGGVSPFF,TGTGCCAGCACCTCCTGGACTAGCGGGGGGGTGTCTCCGTTCTTC
TRBV30,.,TRBJ1-1,.,CAWSSGPAEAFF,TGTGCCTGGAGTTCAGGGCCCGCGGAAGCTTTCTTT
TRBV18,.,TRBJ1-5,.,CASSPRGGNQPQHF,TGTGCCAGCTCACCACGAGGGGGGAATCAGCCCCAGCATTTT
TRBV6-5,.,TRBJ2-2,.,CASSPSYGELFF,TGTGCCAGCAGTCCCTCCTACGGGGAGCTGTTTTTT
TRBV19,TRBD1,TRBJ1-3,.,CASSIGDRGSGNTIYF,TGTGCCAGTAGTATTGGAGACAGGGGGTCTGGAAACACCATATATTTT
TRBV9,TRBD2,TRBJ2-5,.,CASSVGPSGGAQETQYF,TGTGCCAGCAGCGTAGGGCCTAGCGGGGGGGCTCAGGAGACCCAGTACTTC
TRBV6-5,.,TRBJ1-2,.,CASSYSDGSGGGYTF,TGTGCCAGCAGTTACTCCGATGGATCGGGGGGTGGCTACACCTTC
TRBV6-1,TRBD2,TRBJ2-5,.,CASSERGTSATGTQYF,TGTGCCAGCAGTGAACGTGGGACTAGCGCTACGGGGACCCAGTACTTC
TRBV6-5,.,TRBJ2-3,.,CASSYKGGPFTDTQYF,TGTGCCAGCAGTTACAAGGGGGGGCCTTTCACAGATACGCAGTATTTT
TRBV5-1,TRBD2,TRBJ2-5,.,CASSLGDYTVGETQYF,TGCGCCAGCAGCTTGGGGGACTATACGGTGGGAGAGACCCAGTACTTC
TRBV5-6,.,TRBJ2-2,.,CASSLEGGTGELFF,TGTGCCAGCAGCTTGGAGGGAGGCACCGGGGAGCTGTTTTTT
TRBV7-8,TRBD1,TRBJ1-1,.,CASSLVDRVNTEAFF,TGTGCCAGCAGCTTAGTGGACAGGGTAAACACTGAAGCTTTCTTT
TRBV24-1,.,TRBJ2-5,.,CATSDLGPQETQYF,TGTGCCACCAGTGATTTAGGGCCTCAAGAGACCCAGTACTTC
TRBV27,.,TRBJ2-1,once,CASSGGQGYNEQFF,TGTGCCAGCAGCGGGGGGCAGGGATACAATGAGCAGTTCTTC
TRBV4-2,.,TRBJ1-6,.,CASSGGIYNSPLHF,TGTGCCAGCAGCGGCGGGATCTATAATTCACCCCTCCACTTT
TRBV5-1,.,TRBJ2-2,few,CASMRYWSGELFF,TGCGCCAGCATGAGGTATTGGAGCGGGGAGCTGTTTTTT